This T cell receptor beta chain derives from a study of blood T cell repertoires in COVID-19. Turning to the study itself: The United States, Italy and Spain provided the acute and convalescent COVID-19 samples. Nucleic acid was either cDNA or gDNA, and it came from T cells, B-cell-depleted T cells, or PBMCs.

This clone was seen just once. The CDR3 runs to 18 residues. Source study methods: Estimates of nucleated cell counts were drawn from the amplification of reference gene primers. The data were produced by immunoSEQ multiplex PCR, yet TCRdb's version contains in-frame clones alone and is incomplete. V and J calls and clone size are copied from that table; D and trimming were computed from the DNA. The table has some 160,000 clones, about four fifths seen once. The origin of this receptor is an elderly woman with acute or convalescent COVID-19. Sequenced input: peripheral blood. The chain couples TRBV21-1 to TRBJ1-4; TRBD1, the table's D call, lacks a check against the DNA. TRBV21-1 is described as a pseudogene. CDR3 protein: CARGRDRGPPTTNEKLFF. CDR3 bases: TGTGCCAGGGGGCGGGACAGGGGGCCGCCCACAACTAATGAAAAACTGTTTTTT.